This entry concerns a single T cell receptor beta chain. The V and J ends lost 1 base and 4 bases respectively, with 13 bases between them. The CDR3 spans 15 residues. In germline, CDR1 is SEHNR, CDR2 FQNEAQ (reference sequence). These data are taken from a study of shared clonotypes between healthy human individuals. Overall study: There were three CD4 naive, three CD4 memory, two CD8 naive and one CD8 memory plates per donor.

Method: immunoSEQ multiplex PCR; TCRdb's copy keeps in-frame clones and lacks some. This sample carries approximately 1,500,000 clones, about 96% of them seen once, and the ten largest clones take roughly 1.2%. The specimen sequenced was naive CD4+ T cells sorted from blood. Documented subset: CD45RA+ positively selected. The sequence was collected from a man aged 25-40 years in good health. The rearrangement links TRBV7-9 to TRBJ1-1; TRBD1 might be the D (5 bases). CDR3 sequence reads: CASSLERGRGTEAFF. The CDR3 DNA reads TGTGCCAGCAGCTTAGAGAGGGGCCGGGGCACTGAAGCTTTCTTT.